Detailed here is one TCR beta chain. Per the original data handling: Reference gene primer amplification gave nucleated cell count estimates. Data came from immunoSEQ multiplex PCR; TCRdb stores just in-frame clones and leaves some out. V, J and clone size are those of that table, while D and trimming were read from the DNA. The top ten hold about 2.5% of the sample, which has just over 150,000 clones, approximately 91% seen once. The data originate from a study of blood T cell repertoires in COVID-19. V dropped 6 bases and J dropped 6; count of bases not matched to a gene: 11. CDR1 is SNHLY and CDR2 is FYNNEI in the germline V gene. The CDR3 has 16 amino acids.

Sequencing was carried out using peripheral blood. The clonotype originates from a woman in her sixties or seventies with acute or convalescent COVID-19. The chain carries TRBV2 and TRBJ2-2; 9 bases are shared with TRBD2. In DNA, the CDR3 is TGTGCCAGCAGCGTAGCGGGGGAACTTAATTCCGGGGAGCTGTTTTTT. This sequence encodes CASSVAGELNSGELFF.